These T cell receptor beta chains were read from a single sample in a study of vaccination and CD4 T cells after COVID-19. Their specific antigens are unknown. TCRdb used MiXCR to reprocess the PCR reads, holding one entry per CDR3 protein. The sample carries tens of thousands of distinct CDR3 sequences, approximately 32% recorded once. Specimen: CD4+ T cells from blood, cultured in vitro, collected about 7 months after SARS-CoV-2 vaccination. These receptors all come from a human donor who had recovered from COVID-19. Both conserved end residues are part of each CDR3. D genes are given only for firm matches. A clone size is listed for some rows: how often the clone was seen (once, few, many), or a class if it is expanded.

j_gene | v_gene | d_gene | abundance | CDR3nt | CDR3aa
TRBJ2-7 | TRBV5-1 | TRBD2 | few | TGCGCCAGCAGCTACGGGACTAGCGAGACCTACGAGCAGTACTTC | CASSYGTSETYEQYF
TRBJ2-7 | TRBV4-2 | TRBD1 | few | TGTGCCAGCAGCCAGAACAGGGGGTTGGTGCAGTACTTC | CASSQNRGLVQYF
TRBJ1-5 | TRBV23-1 | . | . | TGCGCCAGCAGTCATTGGCAGAGTAGCAATCAGCCCCAGCATTTT | CASSHWQSSNQPQHF
TRBJ2-5 | TRBV20-1 | . | . | TGCAGTGCTAGGAGTATGAAACTCAAAGAGACCCAGTACTTC | CSARSMKLKETQYF
TRBJ1-2 | TRBV11-2 | TRBD1 | . | TGTGCCAGCAGCCTTTCGACAGGGGGAAACTATGGCTACACCTTC | CASSLSTGGNYGYTF
TRBJ2-3 | TRBV7-2 | . | few | TGTGCCAGCAGCTCCCTTAACACAGATACGCAGTATTTT | CASSSLNTDTQYF
TRBJ1-6 | TRBV6-2/TRBV6-3 | . | . | TGTGCCAGCAGACCGGGACTGAGTGTTTATAATTCACCCCTCCACTTT | CASRPGLSVYNSPLHF
TRBJ2-7 | TRBV7-2 | . | . | TGTGCCAGCAGCTTTGGTGGGGTAGAGGAGTCGTACTTC | CASSFGGVEESYF
TRBJ1-5 | TRBV21-1 | . | few | TGTGCCAGCGTGGGACAGTACTTAAATCAGCCCCAGCATTTT | CASVGQYLNQPQHF
TRBJ2-3 | TRBV7-8 | . | once | TGTGCCAGCAGCGGGAGGATTTTGGTGATCACAGATACGCAGTATTTT | CASSGRILVITDTQYF
TRBJ2-1 | TRBV19 | TRBD2 | . | TGTGCCAGTAGTCCTCAAACTAGCGGGGGGGCCAGGGAGCAGTTCTTC | CASSPQTSGGAREQFF
TRBJ2-6 | TRBV25-1 | . | . | TGTGCCAGCAGTGATCCGAGAGCTGGGGCCAACGTCCTGACTTTC | CASSDPRAGANVLTF
TRBJ2-7 | TRBV7-9 | . | . | TGTGCCAGCAGCTACTCAACAGGGATCCTCTCCGAGCAGTACTTC | CASSYSTGILSEQYF
TRBJ1-1 | TRBV20-1 | . | few | TGCAGTGCTAGGGCAGGGAGTAGTAACACTGAAGCTTTCTTT | CSARAGSSNTEAFF
TRBJ2-5 | TRBV2 | . | . | TGTGCCAGCAGTGCTGATTCCGGGTCGGAGACCCAGTACTTC | CASSADSGSETQYF
TRBJ2-3 | TRBV25-1 | . | . | TGTGCCAGCAGTCCAGGCACAGATACGCAGTATTTT | CASSPGTDTQYF
TRBJ1-6 | TRBV7-2 | TRBD1 | . | TGTGCCAGCAGCCTCTACAGGGGTTCACCCCTCCACTTT | CASSLYRGSPLHF
TRBJ2-5 | TRBV7-2 | . | . | TGTGCCAGCAGCCCGCCTACAGGGGGCGGGGGGGAGACCCAGTACTTC | CASSPPTGGGGETQYF
TRBJ2-3 | TRBV7-9 | . | . | TGTGCCAGCAGCCGCTTAGTGGGGACGCAGTATTTT | CASSRLVGTQYF
TRBJ2-5 | TRBV24-1 | TRBD1 | medium-sized | TGTGCCACCAGTCGGGACAGGGGGACGCACGAAGAGACCCAGTACTTC | CATSRDRGTHEETQYF
TRBJ2-7 | TRBV25-1 | TRBD2 | . | TGTGCCAGCAGCGCCACTAGCGGGAGGGCCTACGAGCAGTACTTC | CASSATSGRAYEQYF
TRBJ2-7 | TRBV4-1 | . | . | TGCGCCAGCAGCCAAGAGGCTGAAACCTACGACGAGCAGTACTTC | CASSQEAETYDEQYF
TRBJ1-2 | TRBV6-2/TRBV6-3 | . | few | TGTGCCAGCAGTACCCATAATTATGGCTACACCTTC | CASSTHNYGYTF
TRBJ2-5 | TRBV19 | . | . | TGTGCCAGTAGTCGACGGATCCAAGAGACCCAGTACTTC | CASSRRIQETQYF
TRBJ2-7 | TRBV7-2 | . | few | TGTGCCAGCAGCTTAACAGCTATCTCCTACGAGCAGTACTTC | CASSLTAISYEQYF
TRBJ1-2 | TRBV4-1 | . | few | TGCGCCAGCAGCCAAGATACCCCCAGTAACTATGGCTACACCTTC | CASSQDTPSNYGYTF
TRBJ2-3 | TRBV20-1 | . | few | TGCAGTGCTAGTCGACAGTTCGCCGATACGCAGTATTTT | CSASRQFADTQYF
TRBJ2-3 | TRBV20-1 | . | few | TGCAGTGCTCCAGGGTTAGGTGGGGGCACAGATACGCAGTATTTT | CSAPGLGGGTDTQYF
TRBJ2-7 | TRBV12-3/TRBV12-4 | TRBD1 | once | TGTGCCAGCAGCTACCGTCGGACAGGACGCACCTACGAGCAGTACTTC | CASSYRRTGRTYEQYF
TRBJ2-3 | TRBV7-9 | . | once | TGTGCCAGCAGCCTCAGTCGGGCCGGGATAGATACGCAGTATTTT | CASSLSRAGIDTQYF
TRBJ1-1 | TRBV7-2 | . | few | TGTGCCAGCAGCTTTAGGAGAAAAGGGACTGAAGCTTTCTTT | CASSFRRKGTEAFF
TRBJ1-6 | TRBV4-1 | . | few | TGCGCCAGCAGCCAAGATTCGGGGGGCTTAGGTAATTCACCCCTCCACTTT | CASSQDSGGLGNSPLHF
TRBJ1-2 | TRBV15 | . | medium-sized | TGTGCCACCAGCAGAGGCAGTTATGGCTACACCTTC | CATSRGSYGYTF
TRBJ2-7 | TRBV6-1 | . | . | TGTGCCAGCAACCGAGGAATTTTCGAGCAGTACTTC | CASNRGIFEQYF
TRBJ2-3 | TRBV7-9 | TRBD1 | few | TGTGCCAGCAGCGACCCCATCAGGGGGCGTGCAGATACGCAGTATTTT | CASSDPIRGRADTQYF
TRBJ2-5 | TRBV20-1 | TRBD1 | . | TGCAGTGCTAGAGTGGCAGGGGGCAACCAAGAGACCCAGTACTTC | CSARVAGGNQETQYF
TRBJ2-3 | TRBV20-1 | . | . | TGCAGTGCTAGAGGGGTAAAGGGGGGACACACGAGGGATACGCAGTATTTT | CSARGVKGGHTRDTQYF
TRBJ2-3 | TRBV6-2/TRBV6-3 | TRBD2 | few | TGTGCCAGCAGTTGGACCCTAGCGGCCCCTAGCACAGATACGCAGTATTTT | CASSWTLAAPSTDTQYF
TRBJ2-5 | TRBV7-2 | TRBD2 | . | TGTGCCAGCAGCTTAAGCCACAGCGGGGCGGTCATGACCCAGTACTTC | CASSLSHSGAVMTQYF
TRBJ1-6 | TRBV27 | TRBD1 | few | TGTGCCAGCAGTTTATATGGGGACAGGGCCGGGAATAATTCACCCCTCCACTTT | CASSLYGDRAGNNSPLHF
TRBJ1-2 | TRBV4-3 | TRBD1 | . | TGCGCCAGCAGCCAAGTGGCACAGGGGGCCGATGGCTACACCTTC | CASSQVAQGADGYTF
TRBJ2-7 | TRBV6-1 | TRBD1 | few | TGTGCCAGCAGCCAGACAGGGACCTACGAGCAGTACTTC | CASSQTGTYEQYF
TRBJ2-7 | TRBV11-3 | TRBD2 | few | TGTGCCAGCAGCCAGGGACTAGCGGGAGCAGCACTCTCCTACGAGCAGTACTTC | CASSQGLAGAALSYEQYF
TRBJ2-3 | TRBV24-1 | TRBD1 | . | TGTGCCACCAGTGATGCACAGGGGTCAAGGTTCTCGGATACGCAGTATTTT | CATSDAQGSRFSDTQYF
TRBJ2-5 | TRBV5-1 | . | few | TGCGCCAGCAGCCTGATCCGTCAAGAGACCCAGTACTTC | CASSLIRQETQYF
TRBJ2-5 | TRBV20-1 | TRBD2 | few | TGCAGTGCCAAAGGACTAGCGACGTACCAAGAGACCCAGTACTTC | CSAKGLATYQETQYF
TRBJ1-1 | TRBV7-8 | . | few | TGTGCCAGCATACCACAGGGGAACACTGAAGCTTTCTTT | CASIPQGNTEAFF
TRBJ2-1 | TRBV6-1 | . | . | TGTGCCAGCAGATGGTACAATGAGCAGTTCTTC | CASRWYNEQFF
TRBJ2-3 | TRBV19 | . | . | TGTGCCAGTAGTCTTAGACAGACTTCTAGCACAGATACGCAGTATTTT | CASSLRQTSSTDTQYF
TRBJ2-1 | TRBV7-2 | TRBD2 | few | TGTGCCAGCAGCCCCCAAAGCGGGGCAGGTTACAATGAGCAGTTCTTC | CASSPQSGAGYNEQFF
TRBJ1-1 | TRBV27 | . | few | TGTGCCAGCAGTTTATCGGGACGGAGGAACACTGAAGCTTTCTTT | CASSLSGRRNTEAFF
TRBJ1-2 | TRBV19 | . | . | TGTGCCAGTAAGCAGTACCACTATGGCTACACCTTC | CASKQYHYGYTF
TRBJ1-2 | TRBV20-1 | . | . | TGCAGTGCTAGTAGCCCGACAGACAACTATGGCTACACCTTC | CSASSPTDNYGYTF
TRBJ2-3 | TRBV19 | TRBD2 | . | TGTGCCAGCGGACTAGCGGGAACAGATACGCAGTATTTT | CASGLAGTDTQYF
TRBJ1-6 | TRBV6-1 | TRBD1 | . | TGTGCCAGCAGAGCTGCGACAGGGGCCTATAATTCACCCCTCCACTTT | CASRAATGAYNSPLHF